These 30 T cell receptor beta chains share one sample of origin, sequenced in a study of cytomegalovirus exposure and HLA in healthy donors. The PCR had 60 Vbeta and 13 Jbeta primers. The protocol was immunoSEQ multiplex PCR, while the TCRdb copy is restricted to in-frame clones and leaves out a portion. The sample has 110,000 or so clones; approximately 72% are singletons. Input material: PBMCs. The receptors originated from a man aged 30 to 39 in good health and CMV-seronegative.

This chain links TRBV5-1 with TRBJ2-3; the match to TRBD2 covers 7 bases. Germline V gene lookup returns CDR1 SGHRS and CDR2 YFSETQ. Germline trimming cut 0 bases from V and 3 bases from J; bases unmatched to any gene: 4. The CDR3 runs 15 residues. Written as DNA, the CDR3 is TGCGCCAGCAGCTTGGAGGCGCGGGAGACAGATACGCAGTATTTT. As protein: CASSLEARETDTQYF.

This chain links TRBV10-3 with TRBJ1-2, with 9 nucleotides matching TRBD1. Germline values: CDR1 ENHRY, CDR2 SYGVKD. This CDR3 comprises 15 residues. Trimming at V came to 3 bases and at J to 8 bases, leaving 10 bases not matched to a gene. In nucleotides, the CDR3 is TGTGCCATCAGTGATGCCGCGGACAGGGGTTTGGGCTACACCTTC. It codes for CAISDAADRGLGYTF.

This CDR3 is CASAITGLAGRSPGELFF. The CDR3 nucleotides read TGTGCCAGCGCTATAACCGGACTAGCGGGGAGGAGCCCCGGGGAGCTGTTTTTT. The chain employs TRBV28 and TRBJ2-2, with 12 bases identical to TRBD2. With 8 bases clipped from V and 6 bases from J, the junction kept 16 bases outside the gene matches. Germline V CDR1 and CDR2: MDHEN, SYDVKM. The CDR3 length is 18 residues.

J is TRBJ1-1 and V is TRBV25-1; no clear D gene. Germline assignment: CDR1 MGHDK and CDR2 SYGVNS. V was clipped by 0 bases and J by 1 base, with 9 bases between them. The CDR3 runs to 15 residues. CDR3 loop: CASSEYRVANTEAFF. In DNA form, the CDR3 reads TGTGCCAGCAGTGAATATCGGGTGGCGAACACTGAAGCTTTCTTT.

The chain recombines TRBV7-2 with TRBJ2-7; D possibly corresponds to TRBD2 (6 bases). Between the trimmed V and J ends, which lost 1 base and 3 bases, there was a span of 13 bases. The CDR3 has 15 residues. Germline lookup yields CDR1 SGHTA and CDR2 FQGNSA. Written as DNA, the CDR3 is TGTGCCAGCAGCTTAGTGGACGGGGGTCTCTACGAGCAGTACTTC. It codes for CASSLVDGGLYEQYF.

This sequence joins TRBV6-6 and TRBJ2-3; 7 positions agree with TRBD2. V trimming: 7 bases; J trimming: 1 base; junction bases outside the gene matches: 11. CDR1 is MNHNY, CDR2 SVGAGI, per germline (reference sequence). The CDR3 spans 16 residues. CDR3 sequence: CASTTIAGGGTDTQYF. For the CDR3, the DNA is TGTGCCAGCACCACGATAGCGGGTGGGGGCACAGATACGCAGTATTTT.

V usage is TRBV7-8 and J usage is TRBJ2-6; 8 positions match TRBD1. Germline-derived CDR1 and CDR2 are SGHVS and FQNEAQ. The CDR3 consists of 16 residues. V lost 4 bases to trimming and J lost 4 bases; unmatched junction nucleotides: 6. CDR3 bases: TGTGCCAGCAGCTCCGGACAGGGTACCGGGGCCAACGTCCTGACTTTC. This gives the protein CASSSGQGTGANVLTF.

The chain combines TRBV30 with TRBJ2-7; D is perhaps TRBD2 (7 bases). The CDR3 totals 13 residues. Germline CDR1 GTSNPN, CDR2 SVGIG (reference sequence). Here the CDR3 reads CARSKGHGGEQYF. CDR3 coding DNA: TGTGCTCGGAGTAAGGGACACGGGGGGGAGCAGTACTTC. The full variable domain, its missing parts supplied by reference TRBV30 and TRBJ2-7, is SQTIHQWPATLVQPVGSPLSLECTVEGTSNPNLYWYRQAAGRGLQLLFYSVGIGQISSEVPQNLSASRPQDRQFILSSKKLLLSDSGFYLCARSKGHGGEQYFGPGTRLTVT.

The chain couples TRBV25-1 to TRBJ1-1; TRBD1 is a possible D gene (5 bases). The CDR3 runs 15 residues. Trimming shortened V by 3 bases and J by 1 base, and 12 bases separated the two germline ends. CDR1 and CDR2 (germline): MGHDK, SYGVNS. CDR3 nucleotides: TGTGCCAGCAGTGACCTGGGGGGAGGGAACACTGAAGCTTTCTTT. Encoded protein: CASSDLGGGNTEAFF.

This chain links TRBV5-6 with TRBJ2-5; a weak D match, TRBD2 (6 bases). The CDR3 totals 14 residues. V was trimmed by 3 bases and J by 1 base, leaving 10 bases between them. Germline V gene sequence: CDR1 SGHDT, CDR2 YYEEEE. Here the CDR3 reads CASSSRTIQETQYF. The CDR3 DNA sequence: TGTGCCAGCAGCTCCCGGACTATCCAAGAGACCCAGTACTTC.

The V and J genes are TRBV2 and TRBJ2-3; possible D gene TRBD2, 6 bases. V was pared by 6 bases and J by 6 bases, with 10 bases between. The CDR3 runs to 12 residues. Per germline, CDR1 SNHLY and CDR2 FYNNEI. The CDR3 DNA sequence: TGTGCCAGCAGGGGGGGTTTGGATACGCAGTATTTT. As protein: CASRGGLDTQYF.

The chain links TRBV6-5 to TRBJ2-5; 11 bases are a match to TRBD2. The end of the DNA fits TRBJ2-7 better, so the J call may be wrong. The germline V gene has CDR1 MNHEY and CDR2 SVGAGI. The CDR3 has 15 residues. The CDR3 sequence is CASSYSTSGTYEQYF. The CDR3 DNA sequence: TGTGCCAGCAGTTACTCGACTAGCGGGACCTACGAGCAGTACTTC.

This chain joins TRBV11-3 and TRBJ2-1, with TRBD2 as a possible D gene (7 bases). The CDR3 runs 17 residues. Trimming removed 3 bases at V and 3 bases at J, with 18 bases between. Per germline, CDR1 SGHNT and CDR2 YENEEA. The CDR3 reads CASSFGERGGDYNEQFF. The CDR3 DNA reads as TGTGCCAGCAGCTTCGGGGAGAGGGGGGGGGACTACAATGAGCAGTTCTTC.

The rearrangement links TRBV7-3 to TRBJ2-1; 8 bases agree with TRBD2. V was pared by 2 bases and J by 4 bases, with 4 bases of the junction left unmatched. Per the germline V gene, CDR1 is SGHTA and CDR2 is FQGTGA. The CDR3 runs to 15 residues. The CDR3 region is CASSLSASGYNEQFF. CDR3 DNA: TGTGCCAGCAGCTTATCGGCTAGCGGGTACAATGAGCAGTTCTTC.

The J gene is TRBJ2-3, the V gene TRBV13; TRBD2 matches 8 bases. Germline CDR1 and CDR2: PRHDT and FYEKMQ (reference sequence). V gave up 4 bases and J gave up 0 bases; unmatched junction bases: 18. The CDR3 runs 20 residues. The CDR3 DNA is TGTGCCAGCAGCTCCCCCAGGATGTCGCGGGAGGCTCCTAGCACAGATACGCAGTATTTT. It encodes CASSSPRMSREAPSTDTQYF.

The chain recombines TRBV9 with TRBJ1-4; no clear D. This CDR3 has 14 amino acids. Trimming pared 2 bases from V and 5 bases from J, leaving 10 bases between. Looked up from germline, CDR1 is SGDLS and CDR2 is YYNGEE. CDR3 region: CASSVGLSNEKLFF. The CDR3 nucleotides read TGTGCCAGCAGCGTCGGACTCAGCAATGAAAAACTGTTTTTT.

This clone has only a few counts. V gene TRBV7-3 combines with J gene TRBJ2-1; 7 nucleotides line up with TRBD1. Germline CDR1 reads SGHTA; CDR2 reads FQGTGA. The CDR3 has 15 amino acids. V lost 2 bases to trimming and J lost 10 bases; unmatched junction nucleotides: 11. The CDR3 nucleotides read TGTGCCAGCAGCTTAGGGTGGGACAGCCTAGGGGAGCAGTTCTTC. This sequence encodes CASSLGWDSLGEQFF. Full variable domain (rest looked up from reference TRBV7-3 and TRBJ2-1): GAGVSQTPSNKVTEKGKYVELRCDPISGHTALYWYRQSLGQGPEFLIYFQGTGAADDSGLPNDRFFAVRPEGSVSTLKIQRTERGDSAVYLCASSLGWDSLGEQFFGPGTRLTVL.

V and J are TRBV30 and TRBJ1-1; possible D gene TRBD1, 5 bases. This CDR3 comprises 16 residues. Trimming took off 2 bases at V and 1 base at J, with 17 bases between the two ends. Germline V gene data show CDR1 as GTSNPN and CDR2 as SVGIG (reference sequence). The CDR3 nucleotides read TGTGCCTGGAGTATTTCCCTTGGGGCACCGAACACTGAAGCTTTCTTT. As protein: CAWSISLGAPNTEAFF.

This clone was counted a few times. The V and J genes are TRBV5-4 and TRBJ1-6; TRBD1 matches 7 bases. Germline V gene sequence: CDR1 SGHNT, CDR2 YYREEE (reference sequence). This CDR3 contains 14 residues. V shed 5 bases, J shed 8 bases, and the junction held 7 bases outside the gene matches. The CDR3 loop is CASRRDSLYSPLHF. DNA for the CDR3: TGTGCCAGCAGGCGGGACAGCTTATATTCACCCCTCCACTTT.

This chain joins TRBV7-2 and TRBJ1-1, with a weak D call TRBD1 (6 bases). Between the trimmed V and J ends, which lost 2 bases and 4 bases, there was a span of 14 bases. CDR3 length equals 15 residues. Looked up from germline, CDR1 is SGHTA and CDR2 is FQGNSA. CDR3 sequence: CASSLIPQGGTEAFF. The CDR3 bases are TGTGCCAGCAGCTTAATCCCACAGGGCGGCACTGAAGCTTTCTTT.

The V call is TRBV2, the J call TRBJ1-3; D is ambiguous. Germline CDR1 SNHLY, CDR2 FYNNEI. There are 16 residues in the CDR3. V was trimmed by 7 bases and J by 3 bases, leaving 19 bases between them. The CDR3 coding sequence is TGTGCCAGCACGGGTTTAACCAATCCTCTTGGAAACACCATATATTTT. Translated, it gives CASTGLTNPLGNTIYF.

The chain has TRBV6-5 and TRBJ1-2, with D unresolved. With 6 bases removed from V and 4 bases from J, the gap between germline ends came to 9 bases. Germline-derived CDR1 and CDR2 are MNHEY and SVGAGI. This CDR3 spans 12 amino acids. CDR3 sequence reads: CASSQTIYGYTF. In nucleotides, the CDR3 is TGTGCCAGCAGCCAGACAATCTATGGCTACACCTTC.

This clone came up a few times. This chain links TRBV2 with TRBJ1-1; D possibly corresponds to TRBD1 (6 bases). There are 13 residues in the CDR3. Germline lookup yields CDR1 SNHLY and CDR2 FYNNEI. V was shortened by 6 bases and J by 1 base, with 9 bases between the two germline ends. CDR3 sequence (DNA): TGTGCCAGCAGGGCACAGGGGAACACTGAAGCTTTCTTT. This encodes CASRAQGNTEAFF.

This rearrangement joins TRBV6-5 to TRBJ2-7, with a weak D call TRBD2 (6 bases). Trimming removed 6 bases from V and 4 bases from J, with 13 bases in between. The germline CDR1 and CDR2 sequences are MNHEY and SVGAGI. The CDR3 contains 13 residues. CDR3 DNA: TGTGCCAGCAGCCACCGCGGGAAGTACGAGCAGTACTTC. Encoded protein: CASSHRGKYEQYF.

The rearrangement uses TRBV11-2 and TRBJ1-1, with 8 bases matching TRBD1. Germline loops: CDR1 SGHAT, CDR2 FQNNGV. With 3 bases clipped from V and 4 bases from J, the junction kept 7 bases outside the gene matches. CDR3 length: 15 amino acids. The chain's CDR3 is CASSLPGTGGTEAFF. CDR3 nucleotide sequence: TGTGCCAGCAGCTTGCCCGGAACAGGGGGCACTGAAGCTTTCTTT.

The chain couples TRBV5-1 to TRBJ1-4; 11 positions match TRBD1. Germline CDR1 reads SGHRS; CDR2 reads YFSETQ. This CDR3 is built from 16 residues. Trimming removed 4 bases from V and 7 bases from J; junction bases left unmatched: 9. The CDR3 DNA sequence: TGCGCCAGCAGCGTTCGGACAGGGGGCGCGGGTGAAAAACTGTTTTTT. It encodes CASSVRTGGAGEKLFF.

By proportion, this clone is medium-sized. This rearrangement joins TRBV7-9 to TRBJ1-2; no clear D gene. This CDR3 region has 12 residues. Germline assignment: CDR1 SEHNR and CDR2 FQNEAQ (reference sequence). Trimming took off 5 bases at V and 13 bases at J, with 17 bases between the two ends. The CDR3 nucleotides read TGTGCCAGCAGCCCGGCCGGAGTTGACTGCACCTTC. It yields the protein CASSPAGVDCTF.

There are a few counts of this clone. The chain carries TRBV7-6 and TRBJ1-3, with 7 bases identical to TRBD1. Per the germline V gene, CDR1 is SGHVS and CDR2 is FNYEAQ. J lost 7 bases, V lost 6 bases, and 18 bases had no gene match. CDR3 length equals 17 residues. CDR3 sequence: CASSKGGGATQHNTIYF. DNA for the CDR3: TGTGCCAGCAGTAAAGGGGGCGGGGCGACCCAACACAACACCATATATTTT.

The genes are TRBV6-5 and TRBJ2-7; 8 positions agree with TRBD2. The CDR3 totals 13 residues. The V gene end was trimmed by 8 bases and the J gene end by 4 bases; junction bases not matched to a gene: 7. Germline V gene data show CDR1 as MNHEY and CDR2 as SVGAGI. This CDR3 is CASAGGLPYEQYF. Here the CDR3 DNA reads TGTGCCAGCGCGGGGGGCCTTCCATACGAGCAGTACTTC.

The chain couples TRBV7-6 to TRBJ2-2, with 7 positions matching TRBD1. In germline, CDR1 is SGHVS, CDR2 FNYEAQ. V lost 2 bases and J lost 4; bases outside the gene matches: 4. This CDR3 has 15 residues. CDR3 nucleotide sequence: TGTGCCAGCAGCTTACAACAGGGGAGCACCGGGGAGCTGTTTTTT. This translates into CASSLQQGSTGELFF.